What follows is one T cell receptor (beta chain) and its context. The data derive from a study of radiotherapy plus CTLA-4 blockade in lung cancer. V lost 5 bases to trimming and J lost 1 base, with 11 bases between them. The CDR3 sequence is 14 residues long. The germline V gene has CDR1 MNHEY and CDR2 SMNVEV (reference sequence). Clones were sequenced by immunoSEQ multiplex PCR, and TCRdb holds only the in-frame ones, with some missing. The table includes tens of thousands of clones, around three quarters detected once. The J gene is TRBJ1-1, the V gene TRBV27, with a weak D call TRBD1 (6 bases). The receptor was derived from a human donor with non-small cell lung cancer who had a complete response to radiotherapy plus ipilimumab. The sample was peripheral blood, taken from a patient treated with radiotherapy plus ipilimumab. CDR3 DNA sequence: TGTGCCAGCAGTACTGGACAGTCGAACACTGAAGCTTTCTTT. Its translation: CASSTGQSNTEAFF.